The 27 T cell receptor beta chains reported below all come from one sample, sequenced in a study of response to subunit inactivated influenza vaccine (dated by TCRdb to 2016 to 2019). Library preparation employed RT-PCR. Sequenced on an Illumina HiSeq 2500. TCRdb passed the public sequencing reads through fastp at Q25 and MiXCR, retaining productive beta sequences. Every distinct CDR3 protein forms one entry, paired with its most common genes and DNA. Here the sample has around 530,000 distinct CDR3 sequences; 10% to 15% occur a single time. In total, the top ten clones hold about 10% of the sample. Specimen: PBMCs from blood, collected on the day of vaccination. These receptors were collected from a man over 45 who received an inactivated influenza vaccine. Donor details come from another sample of the same person, matched by shared clones.

The CDR3 DNA reads as TGTGCCTGGAGTGTGTGGGGCTCGGGGGAGCAGTACTTC. Protein product: CAWSVWGSGEQYF. V usage is TRBV30 and J usage is TRBJ2-7; D might be TRBD1 or TRBD2, each matching 5 bases. The CDR3 runs to 13 residues. CDR1 and CDR2 from the germline V gene are GTSNPN and SVGIG (reference sequence). Between the trimmed V and J ends, which lost 0 bases and 7 bases, there was a span of 13 bases. The full variable domain, its missing parts supplied by reference TRBV30 and TRBJ2-7, is SQTIHQWPATLVQPVGSPLSLECTVEGTSNPNLYWYRQAAGRGLQLLFYSVGIGQISSEVPQNLSASRPQDRQFILSSKKLLLSDSGFYLCAWSVWGSGEQYFGPGTRLTVT.

This clonotype was found a few times. The chain combines TRBV4-3 with TRBJ2-1, with a weak D call TRBD2 (6 bases). Germline loops: CDR1 LGHNA, CDR2 YSLEER. Deletions cut 0 bases from V and 4 bases from J, with 13 bases between. The CDR3 has 16 amino acids. Here the CDR3 DNA reads TGCGCCAGCAGCCAAGACCTGGGGGGACGATACAATGAGCAGTTCTTC. Protein sequence: CASSQDLGGRYNEQFF.

The V gene is TRBV11-2, the J gene TRBJ2-7; 11 bases agree with TRBD2. V trimming: 5 bases; J trimming: 5 bases; junction bases outside the gene matches: 8. CDR1 is SGHAT and CDR2 is FQNNGV in the germline V gene. The CDR3 loop spans 15 amino acids. Here the CDR3 DNA reads TGTGCCAGCAGCCATTTAGCGGGAGGGTTTGACGAGCAGTACTTC. This sequence encodes CASSHLAGGFDEQYF.

The table lists this clonotype with many counts. CDR3 sequence: CASSYSRRGAADTQYF. Here the CDR3 DNA reads TGTGCCAGCAGTTACTCGAGGCGGGGGGCTGCAGATACGCAGTATTTT. The chain is built from TRBV6-5 and TRBJ2-3, with 8 bases lining up with TRBD2. The CDR3 is 16 residues long. Losses at the gene ends were 0 bases for V and 4 bases for J; bases not matched to a gene: 6. Germline assignment: CDR1 MNHEY and CDR2 SVGAGI.

The V gene is TRBV27, the J gene TRBJ2-5; 8 nucleotides match TRBD2. Germline V gene lookup returns CDR1 MNHEY and CDR2 SMNVEV (reference sequence). The CDR3 length is 15 residues. V trimming: 7 bases; J trimming: 4 bases; junction bases outside the gene matches: 11. Here the CDR3 reads CASTAAGSGRETQYF. The CDR3 nucleotides read TGTGCCAGCACCGCCGCGGGCAGCGGGAGAGAGACCCAGTACTTC.

This rearrangement joins TRBV7-8 to TRBJ1-1; perhaps TRBD1 as D (6 bases). The CDR3 sequence is 13 residues long. V lost 3 bases and J 7 bases, leaving 12 bases between the germline ends. Germline V lookup: CDR1 SGHVS, CDR2 FQNEAQ. The CDR3 is CASSFWTEDEAFF. The DNA of the CDR3 is TGTGCCAGCAGCTTCTGGACAGAGGATGAAGCTTTCTTT.

The chain joins TRBV29-1 to TRBJ2-3, with TRBD1 matching 7 bases. CDR1 is SQVTM and CDR2 is ANQGSEA in the germline V gene. The CDR3 is 14 amino acids. With 6 bases clipped from V and 0 bases from J, the junction kept 6 bases outside the gene matches. CDR3 coding DNA: TGCAGCGTGAGACCGGGACAGAGCACAGATACGCAGTATTTT. Translation gives CSVRPGQSTDTQYF.

This sequence joins TRBV7-9 and TRBJ2-3; D is tentatively TRBD1 or TRBD2 (5 bases each). The V and J ends lost 1 base and 6 bases respectively, with 20 bases between them. This CDR3 spans 17 amino acids. Per germline, CDR1 SEHNR and CDR2 FQNEAQ (reference sequence). CDR3 sequence (DNA): TGTGCCAGCAGCTTAGTTTCACGGGTCAGGGAGCCGGATACGCAGTATTTT. Its protein is CASSLVSRVREPDTQYF. The whole variable domain, remainder taken from reference TRBV7-9 and TRBJ2-3, is DTGVSQNPRHKITKRGQNVTFRCDPISEHNRLYWYRQTLGQGPEFLTYFQNEAQLEKSRLLSDRFSAERPKGSFSTLEIQRTEQGDSAMYLCASSLVSRVREPDTQYFGPGTRLTVL.

Only a few counts were recorded for this clonotype. CDR3 nucleotide sequence: TGTGCCAGCAGCTACGGGACACTAGCCACAGATACGCAGTATTTT. This sequence encodes CASSYGTLATDTQYF. The chain joins TRBV7-9 to TRBJ2-3; either TRBD1 or TRBD2 may supply D (6 bases each). The V gene's germline CDR1 is SEHNR and CDR2 FQNEAQ (reference sequence). V was trimmed by 4 bases and J by 2 bases, leaving 13 bases between them. The CDR3 consists of 15 residues.

The rearrangement uses TRBV12-3 or TRBV12-4 and TRBJ1-2; a weak D match, TRBD1 (5 bases). This CDR3 is 13 amino acids long. Trimming pared 5 bases from V and 7 bases from J, leaving 14 bases between. Here the CDR3 reads CASSLSGTVGYTF. CDR3 DNA: TGTGCCAGCAGTCTCTCCGGGACGGTTGGCTACACCTTC.

This clonotype appeared many times. The V and J genes are TRBV18 and TRBJ2-1; the D gene could be TRBD1 or TRBD2 (5 bases each). Per the germline V gene, CDR1 is KGHSH and CDR2 is LQKENI. V was pared by 6 bases and J by 3 bases, with 12 bases between. The CDR3 loop spans 14 amino acids. CDR3 in amino acids: CASSGDRNYNEQFF. In DNA form, the CDR3 reads TGTGCCAGCTCCGGGGACCGGAACTACAATGAGCAGTTCTTC.

This clonotype was found a few times. The chain links TRBV20-1 to TRBJ1-4; D is unclear. Looked up from germline, CDR1 is DFQATT and CDR2 is SNEGSKA (reference sequence). V lost 3 bases to trimming and J lost 8 bases, with 13 bases between them. This CDR3 has 13 residues. The CDR3 protein is CSASGQLREKLFF. DNA of the CDR3: TGCAGTGCTAGTGGCCAATTAAGAGAAAAACTGTTTTTT.

This clonotype was detected only a few times. The chain has TRBV2 and TRBJ2-5, with 12 bases that match TRBD1. This CDR3 contains 16 residues. Germline V gives CDR1 SNHLY, CDR2 FYNNEI. V lost 5 bases, J lost 1 base, and 5 bases stayed unmatched. CDR3 in amino acids: CASSTGTGGGQETQYF. In DNA form, the CDR3 reads TGTGCCAGCAGTACAGGGACAGGGGGCGGCCAAGAGACCCAGTACTTC.

V gene TRBV30 combines with J gene TRBJ2-3, with D perhaps being TRBD1 or TRBD2 (7 bases each). Germline loops: CDR1 GTSNPN, CDR2 SVGIG (reference sequence). This CDR3 spans 14 amino acids. Trimming removed 3 bases at V and 4 bases at J, with 14 bases between. CDR3 sequence: CAWRGRGLADTQYF. The CDR3 DNA follows: TGTGCCTGGAGGGGGAGGGGGCTGGCAGATACGCAGTATTTT.

This clonotype was seen a handful of times. The chain recombines TRBV29-1 with TRBJ2-5, with 8 bases matching TRBD2. Germline V gene lookup returns CDR1 SQVTM and CDR2 ANQGSEA. J gave up 4 bases and V 4 bases, and 8 bases lay outside the gene matches. This CDR3 is built from 14 residues. CDR3 bases: TGCAGCGTTGCTCCGGGAGGGCCGGGAGAGACCCAGTACTTC. Amino acid sequence: CSVAPGGPGETQYF. Complete variable domain (other parts from reference TRBV29-1 and TRBJ2-5): SAVISQKPSRDICQRGTSLTIQCQVDSQVTMMFWYRQQPGQSLTLIATANQGSEATYESGFVIDKFPISRPNLTFSTLTVSNMSPEDSSIYLCSVAPGGPGETQYFGPGTRLLVL.

The V call is TRBV7-9, the J call TRBJ2-5; TRBD2 agrees at 7 bases. J was trimmed by 2 bases and V by 5 bases; bases with no gene match: 5. Germline V gene lookup returns CDR1 SEHNR and CDR2 FQNEAQ (reference sequence). This CDR3 has 14 residues. The CDR3 here is CASSQRDLQETQYF. The CDR3, as DNA: TGTGCCAGCAGCCAGCGGGACTTACAAGAGACCCAGTACTTC.

The chain links TRBV3-1 to TRBJ1-2; 7 bases are a match to TRBD1. J gave up 8 bases and V 3 bases, and 9 bases lay outside the gene matches. The germline CDR1 and CDR2 sequences are LGHDT and YNNKEL (reference sequence). This CDR3 has 14 residues. The DNA of the CDR3 is TGTGCCAGCAGCCACACCGACAGGGTACGCGGCTACACCTTC. Its translation is CASSHTDRVRGYTF.

This clonotype was observed a few times. The chain recombines TRBV6-6 with TRBJ1-2, with D possibly being TRBD1 (5 bases). The length of the CDR3 is 11 residues. Trimming shortened V by 9 bases and J by 6 bases, and 11 bases separated the two germline ends. The V gene's germline CDR1 is MNHNY and CDR2 SVGAGI (reference sequence). The CDR3 protein is CASRGVDGYTF. CDR3 DNA: TGTGCCAGTCGAGGGGTAGATGGCTACACCTTC.

This clonotype was seen ten or more times. This chain joins TRBV5-1 and TRBJ2-7; TRBD1 agrees at 10 bases. The germline V gene encodes CDR1 SGHRS and CDR2 YFSETQ. The CDR3 contains 15 residues. The J segment lost 3 bases and the V segment lost 2 bases, leaving 5 bases of the junction unmatched. The CDR3 DNA sequence: TGCGCCAGCAGCTTCCAGACAGGGGGCCTCTACGAGCAGTACTTC. Its protein is CASSFQTGGLYEQYF.

The V call is TRBV5-1, the J call TRBJ2-1; D might be TRBD2 (5 bases). Germline-derived CDR1 and CDR2 are SGHRS and YFSETQ. Trimming shortened V by 0 bases and J by 5 bases, and 15 bases separated the two germline ends. The CDR3 runs 16 residues. The CDR3 coding sequence is TGCGCCAGCAGCTTGGGAGTTGTGACTACGGACAATGAGCAGTTCTTC. Residues: CASSLGVVTTDNEQFF. Combining the CDR3 with reference TRBV5-1 and TRBJ2-1 gives the whole variable domain KAGVTQTPRYLIKTRGQQVTLSCSPISGHRSVSWYQQTPGQGLQFLFEYFSETQRNKGNFPGRFSGRQFSNSRSEMNVSTLELGDSALYLCASSLGVVTTDNEQFFGPGTRLTVL.

This clonotype was counted only a few times. The V and J genes are TRBV6-2 or TRBV6-3 and TRBJ2-7; 8 bases fit TRBD2. This CDR3 has 14 residues. The germline V gene has CDR1 MNHEY and CDR2 SVGEGT. V gave up 2 bases and J gave up 5 bases; unmatched junction bases: 5. This chain's CDR3 is CASSYLGRANEQYF. The CDR3 DNA sequence: TGTGCCAGCAGTTACCTCGGGAGGGCCAACGAGCAGTACTTC.

The chain combines TRBV11-2 with TRBJ2-7; D uncertain. The germline V and J ends were trimmed by 1 base and 3 bases, with 13 bases remaining between them. This CDR3 has 15 residues. Germline V gene lookup returns CDR1 SGHAT and CDR2 FQNNGV. CDR3 sequence (DNA): TGTGCCAGCAGCTTAGTCCGTGGCAGATTCTACGAGCAGTACTTC. Amino acid sequence: CASSLVRGRFYEQYF.

This clonotype was observed many times. The rearrangement links TRBV12-3 or TRBV12-4 to TRBJ1-1, with D perhaps TRBD1 (6 bases). Trimming took 3 bases from V and 4 from J, leaving 12 bases between them. CDR3 length: 14 residues. In DNA form, the CDR3 reads TGTGCCAGCAGTTTCGGGGGGGCCATCACTGAAGCTTTCTTT. This encodes CASSFGGAITEAFF.

V is TRBV7-6 and J is TRBJ2-1; TRBD1 might be the D (6 bases). The germline V gene has CDR1 SGHVS and CDR2 FNYEAQ. This CDR3 region has 11 residues. V was trimmed by 10 bases and J by 9 bases, leaving 13 bases between them. The CDR3 reads CATQGYGEQFF. In DNA, the CDR3 is TGTGCCACTCAGGGGTACGGTGAGCAGTTCTTC.

This clonotype was recorded many times. The chain joins TRBV7-3 to TRBJ2-1; 7 bases are shared with TRBD2. V lost 3 bases and J lost 3; bases outside the gene matches: 5. There are 15 residues in the CDR3. The V gene's germline CDR1 is SGHTA and CDR2 FQGTGA. The CDR3 region is CASSFASGGYNEQFF. CDR3 DNA sequence: TGTGCCAGCAGCTTTGCTAGCGGAGGCTACAATGAGCAGTTCTTC.

This chain joins TRBV6-2 or TRBV6-3 and TRBJ2-3; 10 bases agree with TRBD1. J lost 4 bases, V lost 6 bases, and 4 bases had no gene match. CDR1 is MNHEY and CDR2 is SVGEGT in the germline V gene. This CDR3 is 14 amino acids long. The CDR3 nucleotides read TGTGCCAGCAGCACGACAGGGGGCCCAGATACGCAGTATTTT. It codes for CASSTTGGPDTQYF.

In its sample, this clonotype was seen many times. The CDR3 DNA reads TGCAGTGCCCCGACTAGCGGGAGCTCCTACAATGAGCAGTTCTTC. Translating it yields CSAPTSGSSYNEQFF. The chain joins TRBV20-1 to TRBJ2-1, with TRBD2 identical over 12 bases. This CDR3 region has 15 residues. The V gene end was trimmed by 6 bases and the J gene end by 0 bases; junction bases not matched to a gene: 3. Germline CDR1 reads DFQATT; CDR2 reads SNEGSKA (reference sequence).